The T cell receptor (beta chain) under discussion was sequenced for a study of CXCR3-negative and CXCR3-positive naive CD8 T cells. For the study at large: Roughly 1.5 +/- 0.3 million TRB reads came from each library, giving some 130 million in total.

With respect to this clonotype: Its antigen is undetermined.

UMI labels and 5' RACE were used to prepare the TRB cDNA libraries. TCRdb re-called the 5' RACE reads, yielding one record per CDR3 amino acid sequence without DNA. The specimen's table records around 60,000 distinct CDR3 sequences. Germline V gene data show CDR1 as MDHEN and CDR2 as SYDVKM. The CDR3 runs to 11 residues. Study-wide findings and caveats: Naive subsets did not differ in surface CD5, and TRB CDR3 properties served to infer TCR strength. Greater hydrophobicity was found in TRB CDR3s of CXCR3-positive naive cells than of CXCR3-negative naive cells. Memory CD8+ cells showed much lower diversity, while both naive subsets were comparably high.

This rearrangement joins TRBV28 to TRBJ1-2; TCRdb selects TRBD1, and the lack of DNA leaves this call unchecked. This TCR derives from a human donor in good health. Some clones in this sample may be carry-over from other donors' samples. The specimen was naive CXCR3+ CD8+ T cells from blood. Described subset: CD45RO-CCR7+CD27+CD95- naive CD8+ T cells expressing CXCR3 (TNR3+). The CDR3 spells CASRTGADHTF.